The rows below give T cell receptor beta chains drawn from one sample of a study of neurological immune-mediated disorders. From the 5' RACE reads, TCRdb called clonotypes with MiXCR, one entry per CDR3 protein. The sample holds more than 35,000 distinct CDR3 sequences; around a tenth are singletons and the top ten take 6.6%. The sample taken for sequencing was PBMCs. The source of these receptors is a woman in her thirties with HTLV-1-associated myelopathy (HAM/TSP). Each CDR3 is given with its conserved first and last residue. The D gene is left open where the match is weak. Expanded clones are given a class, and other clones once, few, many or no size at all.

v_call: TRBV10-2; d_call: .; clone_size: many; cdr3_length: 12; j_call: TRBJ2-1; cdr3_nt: TGCGCCAGCGGTCGGCGGGATCCTGAGCAGTTCTTC; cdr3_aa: CASGRRDPEQFF
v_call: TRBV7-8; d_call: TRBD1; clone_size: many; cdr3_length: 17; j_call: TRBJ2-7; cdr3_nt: TGTGCCAGCAGCTCCCGGGGTACAGGGGCTTACTCCTACGAGCAGTACTTC; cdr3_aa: CASSSRGTGAYSYEQYF
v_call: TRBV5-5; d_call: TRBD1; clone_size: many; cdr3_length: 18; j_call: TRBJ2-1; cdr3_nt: TGTGCCAGCAGCCGATTCCCCGGGACAGGGTTCCCTTACAATGAGCAGTTCTTC; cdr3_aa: CASSRFPGTGFPYNEQFF
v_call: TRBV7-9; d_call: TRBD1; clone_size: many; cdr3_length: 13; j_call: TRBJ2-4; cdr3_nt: TGTGCCAGCAGCCAGGGACAGGGGAACATTCAGTACTTC; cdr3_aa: CASSQGQGNIQYF
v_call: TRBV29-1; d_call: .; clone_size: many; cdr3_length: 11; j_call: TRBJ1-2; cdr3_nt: TGCAGCGTTGTTGAGAACTATGGCTACACCTTC; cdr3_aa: CSVVENYGYTF
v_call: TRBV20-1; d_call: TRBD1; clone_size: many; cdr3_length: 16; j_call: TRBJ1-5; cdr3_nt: TGCAGTGCCAAAGAGGGGACAGTCTATAGCAATCAGCCCCAGCATTTT; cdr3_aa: CSAKEGTVYSNQPQHF
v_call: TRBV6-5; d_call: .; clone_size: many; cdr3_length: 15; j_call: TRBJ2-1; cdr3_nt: TGTGCCAGCGCCACACAGGCCCTGGGCGGCAATGAGCAGTTCTTC; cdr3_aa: CASATQALGGNEQFF
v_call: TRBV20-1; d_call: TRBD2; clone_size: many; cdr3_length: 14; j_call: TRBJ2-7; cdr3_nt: TGCAGTGCTCCGACTAGCGGCCACTCCTACGAGCAGTACTTC; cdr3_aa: CSAPTSGHSYEQYF
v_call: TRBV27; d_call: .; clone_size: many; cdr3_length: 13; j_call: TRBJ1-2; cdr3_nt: TGTGCCAGCAGTTTATTTCGGGGGAATGGCTACACCTTC; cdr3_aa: CASSLFRGNGYTF
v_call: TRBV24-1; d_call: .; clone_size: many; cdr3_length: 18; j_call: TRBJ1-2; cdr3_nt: TGTGCCACCAGTGATTCACCGGGACGGGGGACAAGGGGCTATGGCTACACCTTC; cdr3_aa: CATSDSPGRGTRGYGYTF
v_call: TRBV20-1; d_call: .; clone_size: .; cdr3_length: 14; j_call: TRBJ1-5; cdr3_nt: TGCAGTGCTAGTGGGGGGGCGGAGAATCAGTCCCAGCATTTT; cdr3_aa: CSASGGAENQSQHF
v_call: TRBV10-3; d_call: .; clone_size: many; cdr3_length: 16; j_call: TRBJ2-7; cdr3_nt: TGTGCCATCAGTGAGCCCTACCGACTGACAACCTACGAGCAGTACTTC; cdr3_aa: CAISEPYRLTTYEQYF
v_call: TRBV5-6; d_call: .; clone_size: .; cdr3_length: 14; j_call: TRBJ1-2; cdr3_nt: TGTGCCAGCAGCTTGGCGACAGATAACTCTTGCTACACCTTC; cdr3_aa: CASSLATDNSCYTF
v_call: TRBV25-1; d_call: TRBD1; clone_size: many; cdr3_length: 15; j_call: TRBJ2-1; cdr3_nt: TGTGCCAGCAGTGAGGGACAGGGCGTAGGAAATGAGCAGTTCTTC; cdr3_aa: CASSEGQGVGNEQFF
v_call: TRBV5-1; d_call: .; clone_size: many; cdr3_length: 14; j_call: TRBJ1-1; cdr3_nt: TGCGCCAGCAGCTCAAAGAGGGGTTTCACTGAAGCTTTCTTT; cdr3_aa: CASSSKRGFTEAFF
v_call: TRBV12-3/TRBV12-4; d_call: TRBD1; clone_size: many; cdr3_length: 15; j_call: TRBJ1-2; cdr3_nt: TGTGCCAGCAGTTTAGAAACAGGGGGATATTATGGCTACACCTTC; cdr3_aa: CASSLETGGYYGYTF
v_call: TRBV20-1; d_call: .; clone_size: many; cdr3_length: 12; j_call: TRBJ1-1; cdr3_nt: TGCAGTGCTAGACAGCCGAACACTGAAGCTTTCTTT; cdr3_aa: CSARQPNTEAFF
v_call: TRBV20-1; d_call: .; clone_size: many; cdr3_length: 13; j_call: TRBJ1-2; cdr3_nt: TGCAGTGCTAGTGCCGAAACTAACTATGGCTACACCTTC; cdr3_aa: CSASAETNYGYTF
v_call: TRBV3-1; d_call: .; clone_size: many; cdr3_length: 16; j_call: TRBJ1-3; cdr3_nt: TGTGCCAGCAGCCTAACCACGGGCGTAACTGGAAACACCATATATTTT; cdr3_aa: CASSLTTGVTGNTIYF
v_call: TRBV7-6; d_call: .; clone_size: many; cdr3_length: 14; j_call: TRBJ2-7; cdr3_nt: TGTGCCAGCAGCTTAGGTACAGGTTCCTACGAGCAGTACTTC; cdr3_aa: CASSLGTGSYEQYF
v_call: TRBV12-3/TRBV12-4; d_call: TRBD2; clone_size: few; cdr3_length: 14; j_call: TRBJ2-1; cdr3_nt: TGTGCCAGCAGTTTAAGCGGGGGGGCAGGTGAGCAGTTCTTC; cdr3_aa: CASSLSGGAGEQFF
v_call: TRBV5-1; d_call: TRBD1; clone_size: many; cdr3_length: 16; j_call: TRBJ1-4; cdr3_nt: TGCGCCAGCAGCTTGGGCCGGACAGGTCGGAATGAAAAACTGTTTTTT; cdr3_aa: CASSLGRTGRNEKLFF
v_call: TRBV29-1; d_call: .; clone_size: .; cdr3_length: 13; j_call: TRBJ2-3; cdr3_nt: TGCAGGACCGGGACCGGACGGCGAGATACGCAGTATTTT; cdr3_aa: CRTGTGRRDTQYF
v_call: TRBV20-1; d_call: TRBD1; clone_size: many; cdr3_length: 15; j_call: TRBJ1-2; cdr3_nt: TGCAGTGCTGCCAAACCGGGACAGAGTAACTATGGCTACACCTTC; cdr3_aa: CSAAKPGQSNYGYTF
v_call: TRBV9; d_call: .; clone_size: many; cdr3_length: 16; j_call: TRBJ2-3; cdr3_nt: TGTGCCAGCAGCGTAGAGGGGGGCCTGAGCGCAGATACGCAGTATTTT; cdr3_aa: CASSVEGGLSADTQYF
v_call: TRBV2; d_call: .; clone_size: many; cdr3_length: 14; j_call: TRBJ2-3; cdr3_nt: TGTGCCAGCAGTCGAGAGAGGGAGACAGATACGCAGTATTTT; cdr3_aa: CASSRERETDTQYF
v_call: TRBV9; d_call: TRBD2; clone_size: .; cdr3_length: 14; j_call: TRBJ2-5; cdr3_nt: TGTGCCAGCAGCCCGGGACTAGCCCAAGAGACCCAGTACTTC; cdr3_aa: CASSPGLAQETQYF
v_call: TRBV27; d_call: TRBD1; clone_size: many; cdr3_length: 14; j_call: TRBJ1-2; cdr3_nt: TGTGCCAGCAGTTTTAGTGCAGGGGGGTATGGCTACACCTTC; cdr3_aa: CASSFSAGGYGYTF
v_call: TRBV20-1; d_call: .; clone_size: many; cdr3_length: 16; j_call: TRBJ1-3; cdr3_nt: TGCAGTGCTAGAGACACTGGGATTCGCGCAGTTAACACCATATATTTT; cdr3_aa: CSARDTGIRAVNTIYF
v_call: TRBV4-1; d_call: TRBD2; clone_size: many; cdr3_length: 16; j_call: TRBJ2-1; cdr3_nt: TGCGCCAGCAGCCAAGCGGGACTAGCGGGGGGCAATGAGCAGTTCTTC; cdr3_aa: CASSQAGLAGGNEQFF
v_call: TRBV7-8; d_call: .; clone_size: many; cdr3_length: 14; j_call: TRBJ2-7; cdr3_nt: TGTGCCAGCAGCTCCAGACAGCACGAGGCCGAGCAGTACTTC; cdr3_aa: CASSSRQHEAEQYF
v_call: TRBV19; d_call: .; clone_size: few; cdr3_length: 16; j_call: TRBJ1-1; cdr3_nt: TGTGCCAGTAGTATCCCAACTGACAGAGCCGACACTGAAGCTTTCTTT; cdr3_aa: CASSIPTDRADTEAFF
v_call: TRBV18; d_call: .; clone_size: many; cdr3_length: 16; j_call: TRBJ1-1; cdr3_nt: TGTGCCAGCTCGTCGGGACCCACGAGGGGCAACACTGAAGCTTTCTTT; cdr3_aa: CASSSGPTRGNTEAFF
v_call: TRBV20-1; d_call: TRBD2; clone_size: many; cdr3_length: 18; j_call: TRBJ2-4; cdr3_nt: TGCAGTGCTAGAGATGAGACTAGCGGGGGGGATCGGAGAAACATTCAGTACTTC; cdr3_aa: CSARDETSGGDRRNIQYF
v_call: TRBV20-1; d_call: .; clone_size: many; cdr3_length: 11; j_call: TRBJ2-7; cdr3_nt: TGCAGTGCTTTAAGGGGGGACGAGCAGTACTTC; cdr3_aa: CSALRGDEQYF
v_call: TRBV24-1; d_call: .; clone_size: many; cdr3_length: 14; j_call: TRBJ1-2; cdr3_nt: TGTGCCACCAGTGACTCAGACACTAACTATGGCTACACCTTC; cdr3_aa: CATSDSDTNYGYTF
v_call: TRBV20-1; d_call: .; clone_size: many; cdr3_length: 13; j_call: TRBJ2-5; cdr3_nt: TGCAGTGCTAGTTTGCTGGGGGCGGAGACCCAGTACTTC; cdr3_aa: CSASLLGAETQYF
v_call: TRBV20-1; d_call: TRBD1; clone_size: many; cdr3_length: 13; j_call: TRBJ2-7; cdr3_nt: TGCAGTGCTAGGGGGGACAGGGACTACGAGCAGTACTTC; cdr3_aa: CSARGDRDYEQYF
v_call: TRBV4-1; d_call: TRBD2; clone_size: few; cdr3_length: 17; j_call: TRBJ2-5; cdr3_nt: TGCGCCAGCAGCCAAGATACTAGCGGGGGGCTTTGGAAGACCCAGTACTTC; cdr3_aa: CASSQDTSGGLWKTQYF
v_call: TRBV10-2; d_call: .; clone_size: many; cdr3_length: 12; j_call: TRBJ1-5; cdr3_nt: TGCGCCAGCAGTGATCTTAATCAGCCCCAGCATTTT; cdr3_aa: CASSDLNQPQHF
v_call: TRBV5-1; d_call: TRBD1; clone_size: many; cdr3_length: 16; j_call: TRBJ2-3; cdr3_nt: TGCGCCAGCAGCTTGGCTTCGACAGGGGGCACAGATACGCAGTATTTT; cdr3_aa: CASSLASTGGTDTQYF
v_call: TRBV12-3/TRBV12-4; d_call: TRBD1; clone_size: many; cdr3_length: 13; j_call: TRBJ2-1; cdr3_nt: TGTGCCAGCGAGGACAGGGGGCGAGGTGAGCAGTTCTTC; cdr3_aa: CASEDRGRGEQFF
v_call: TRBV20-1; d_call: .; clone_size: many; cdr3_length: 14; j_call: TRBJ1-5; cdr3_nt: TGCAGTGAACGGTCCGGGCAGGGTGGTCAGCCCCAGCATTTT; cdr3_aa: CSERSGQGGQPQHF
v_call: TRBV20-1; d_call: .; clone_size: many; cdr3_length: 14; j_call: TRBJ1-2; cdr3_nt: TGCAGTGCTAGAGGGGGCAGCGGGAGCTATGGCTACACCTTC; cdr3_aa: CSARGGSGSYGYTF
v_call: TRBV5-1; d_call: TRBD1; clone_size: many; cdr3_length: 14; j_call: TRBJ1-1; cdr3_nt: TGCGCCAGCAGCGTGGACAGGGGGAACACTGAAGCTTTCTTT; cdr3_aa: CASSVDRGNTEAFF
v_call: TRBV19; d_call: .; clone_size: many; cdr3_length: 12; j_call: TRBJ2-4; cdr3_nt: TGTGCCAGTAGTATAAAGGAAGAGTTTCAGTACTTC; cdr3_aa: CASSIKEEFQYF
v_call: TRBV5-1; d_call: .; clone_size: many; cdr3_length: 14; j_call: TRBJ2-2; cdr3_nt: TGCGCCAGCAGCTTGGCCGCGGCAGCGGGGGAGCTGTTTTTT; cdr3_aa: CASSLAAAAGELFF
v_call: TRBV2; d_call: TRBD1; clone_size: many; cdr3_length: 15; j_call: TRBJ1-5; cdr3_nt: TGTGCCAGCAGTCTACAGGGGGCGTTCAGGCAGCCCCAGCATTTT; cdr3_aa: CASSLQGAFRQPQHF
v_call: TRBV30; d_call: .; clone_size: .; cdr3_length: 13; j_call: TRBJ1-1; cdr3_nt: TGTGCCTGGATTACTAACAGTTACACTGAAGCTTTCTTT; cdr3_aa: CAWITNSYTEAFF
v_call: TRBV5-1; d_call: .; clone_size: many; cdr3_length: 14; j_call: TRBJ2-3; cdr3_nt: TGCGCCAGCAGCTCCGGGGACCGGCCGGATACGCAGTATTTT; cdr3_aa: CASSSGDRPDTQYF
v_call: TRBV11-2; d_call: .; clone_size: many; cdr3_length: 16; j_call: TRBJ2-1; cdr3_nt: TGTGCCAGCAGTGGGTTTCGGGGGAGCTCCTACAATGAGCAGTTCTTC; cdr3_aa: CASSGFRGSSYNEQFF
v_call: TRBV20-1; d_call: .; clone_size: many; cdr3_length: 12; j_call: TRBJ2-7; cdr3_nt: TGCAGTGCTAGAGAGGGTGGCTACGAGCAGTACTTC; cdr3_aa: CSAREGGYEQYF
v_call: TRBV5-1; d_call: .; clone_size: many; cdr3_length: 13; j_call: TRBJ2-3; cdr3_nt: TGCGCCAGCAGCTTGGACTTAGCAGATACGCAGTATTTT; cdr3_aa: CASSLDLADTQYF
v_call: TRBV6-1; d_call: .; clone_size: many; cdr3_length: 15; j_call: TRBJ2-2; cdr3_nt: TGTGCCATCCAGGACGGGGCGGGGACCACCGGGGAGCTGTTTTTT; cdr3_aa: CAIQDGAGTTGELFF
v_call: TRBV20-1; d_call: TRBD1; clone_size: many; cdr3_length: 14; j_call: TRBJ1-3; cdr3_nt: TGCAGTGCTAGAGACTCGGACAGGGGGAACACCATATATTTT; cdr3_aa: CSARDSDRGNTIYF
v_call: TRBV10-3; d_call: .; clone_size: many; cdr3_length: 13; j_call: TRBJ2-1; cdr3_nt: TGTGCCATCACCTCAGACACTTACAATGAGCAGTTCTTC; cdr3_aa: CAITSDTYNEQFF
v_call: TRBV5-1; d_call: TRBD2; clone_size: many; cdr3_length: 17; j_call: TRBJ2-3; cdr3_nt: TGCGCCAGCAGCTCCGGACTAGCGGGGGGGACCACAGATACGCAGTATTTT; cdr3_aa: CASSSGLAGGTTDTQYF
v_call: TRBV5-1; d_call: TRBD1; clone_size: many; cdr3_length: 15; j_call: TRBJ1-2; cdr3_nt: TGCGCCAGCAGCTCGTGGCCCGGGACAGGGCATGGCTACACCTTC; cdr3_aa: CASSSWPGTGHGYTF
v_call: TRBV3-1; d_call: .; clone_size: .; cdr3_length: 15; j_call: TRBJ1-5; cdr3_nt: TGTGCCAGCAGCCATGGAATGCTCGAGGGGAAGCCCAAGCATTTT; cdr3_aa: CASSHGMLEGKPKHF
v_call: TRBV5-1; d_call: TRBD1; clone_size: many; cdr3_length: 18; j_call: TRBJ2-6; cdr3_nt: TGCGCCAGCAGCTTGGGCAGGGGGACAGGCTCTGGGGCCAACGTCCTGACTTTC; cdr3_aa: CASSLGRGTGSGANVLTF